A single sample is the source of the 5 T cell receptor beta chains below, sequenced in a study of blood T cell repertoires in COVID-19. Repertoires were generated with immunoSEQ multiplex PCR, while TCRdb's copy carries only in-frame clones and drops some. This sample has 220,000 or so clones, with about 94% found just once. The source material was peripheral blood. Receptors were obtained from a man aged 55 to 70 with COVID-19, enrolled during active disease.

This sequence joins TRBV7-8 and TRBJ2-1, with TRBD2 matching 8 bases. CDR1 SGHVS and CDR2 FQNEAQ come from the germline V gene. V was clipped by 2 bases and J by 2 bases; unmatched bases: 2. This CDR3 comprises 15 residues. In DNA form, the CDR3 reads TGTGCCAGCAGCTTATTTAGCGGGGCCTACAATGAGCAGTTCTTC. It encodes CASSLFSGAYNEQFF.

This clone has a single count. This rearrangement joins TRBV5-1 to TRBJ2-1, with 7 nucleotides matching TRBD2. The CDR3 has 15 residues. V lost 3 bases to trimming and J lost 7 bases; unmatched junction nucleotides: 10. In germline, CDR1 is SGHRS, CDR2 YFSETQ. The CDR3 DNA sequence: TGCGCCAGCAGCTGGGGGGGGACCCAGTTAAATGAGCAGTTCTTC. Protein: CASSWGGTQLNEQFF.

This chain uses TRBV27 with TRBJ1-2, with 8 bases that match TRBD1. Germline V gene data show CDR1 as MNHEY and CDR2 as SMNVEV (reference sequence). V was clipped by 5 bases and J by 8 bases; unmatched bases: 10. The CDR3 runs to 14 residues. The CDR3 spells CASSLQGAVGGYTF. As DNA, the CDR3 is TGTGCCAGCAGTCTCCAGGGGGCGGTGGGCGGCTACACCTTC.

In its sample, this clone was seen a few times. The CDR3 region is CASSPGLAGGEQFF. The CDR3 coding sequence is TGCGCCAGCAGCCCTGGACTAGCGGGAGGCGAGCAGTTCTTC. This chain connects TRBV4-3 to TRBJ2-1, with TRBD2 matching 14 bases. The germline V gene has CDR1 LGHNA and CDR2 YSLEER. The CDR3 is 14 residues long. J lost 10 bases, V lost 4 bases, and 3 bases had no gene match.

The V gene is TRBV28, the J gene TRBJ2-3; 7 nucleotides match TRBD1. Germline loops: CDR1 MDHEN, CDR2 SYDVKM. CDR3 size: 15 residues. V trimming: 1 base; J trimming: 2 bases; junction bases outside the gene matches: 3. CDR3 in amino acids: CASSLYRGNTDTQYF. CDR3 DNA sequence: TGTGCCAGCAGTTTATACAGGGGTAACACAGATACGCAGTATTTT. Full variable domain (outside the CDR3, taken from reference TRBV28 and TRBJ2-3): DVKVTQSSRYLVKRTGEKVFLECVQDMDHENMFWYRQDPGLGLRLIYFSYDVKMKEKGDIPEGYSVSREKKERFSLILESASTNQTSMYLCASSLYRGNTDTQYFGPGTRLTVL.